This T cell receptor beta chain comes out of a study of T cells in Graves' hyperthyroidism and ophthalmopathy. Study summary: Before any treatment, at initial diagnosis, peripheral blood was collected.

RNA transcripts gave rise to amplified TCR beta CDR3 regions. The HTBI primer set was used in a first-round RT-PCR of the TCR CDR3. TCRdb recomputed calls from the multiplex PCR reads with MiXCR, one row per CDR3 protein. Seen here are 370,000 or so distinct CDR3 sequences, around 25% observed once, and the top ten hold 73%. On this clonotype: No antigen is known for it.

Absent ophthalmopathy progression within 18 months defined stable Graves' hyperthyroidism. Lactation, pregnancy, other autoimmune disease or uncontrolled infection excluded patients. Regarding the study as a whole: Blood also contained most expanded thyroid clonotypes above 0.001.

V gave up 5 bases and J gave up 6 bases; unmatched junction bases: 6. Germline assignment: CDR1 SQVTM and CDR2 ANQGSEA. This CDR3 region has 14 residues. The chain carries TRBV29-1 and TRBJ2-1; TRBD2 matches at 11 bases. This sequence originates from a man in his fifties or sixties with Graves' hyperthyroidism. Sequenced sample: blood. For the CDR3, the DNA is TGCAGCGTTAGTAGCGGGAGGGCCCTCAATGAGCAGTTCTTC. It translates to CSVSSGRALNEQFF.